A selection of T cell receptor beta chains follows, all from one sample in a study of cytomegalovirus exposure and HLA in healthy donors. Method: immunoSEQ multiplex PCR; TCRdb's copy keeps in-frame clones and lacks some. The sample lists roughly 100,000 clones; over 70% were seen once. The sequenced sample consisted of PBMCs. The receptors originated from a man between 18 and 29 years old in good health and CMV-seropositive. The CDR3 runs from the conserved cysteine through the conserved F or W. The order of the fields is V gene, J gene, D gene, clone size, CDR3 protein, CDR3 DNA. A D gene is named only where the DNA matches it firmly. Clone size is given for some rows only: seen once, a few or many times, or a class if the clone is expanded.

V: TRBV6-6
J: TRBJ2-2
D: -
size: -
CDR3: CASSYSESGELFF
DNA: TGTGCCAGCAGTTACTCTGAGTCCGGGGAGCTGTTTTTT

V: TRBV6-6
J: TRBJ2-4
D: -
size: -
CDR3: CASSFQEGAKNIQYF
DNA: TGTGCCAGCAGTTTCCAGGAGGGTGCCAAAAACATTCAGTACTTC

V: TRBV11-2
J: TRBJ2-2
D: -
size: -
CDR3: CASTPRGMGTGELFF
DNA: TGTGCCAGCACCCCTAGGGGGATGGGCACCGGGGAGCTGTTTTTT

V: TRBV7-4
J: TRBJ1-3
D: -
size: -
CDR3: CASIIPRYF
DNA: TGTGCCAGCATCATCCCGCGGTATTTT

V: TRBV27
J: TRBJ2-3
D: TRBD2
size: -
CDR3: CASSVSSGNTDTQYF
DNA: TGTGCCAGCAGTGTCTCTAGCGGGAACACAGATACGCAGTATTTT

V: TRBV2
J: TRBJ2-7
D: -
size: -
CDR3: CASSVVSYEQYF
DNA: TGTGCCAGCAGTGTGGTCAGTTACGAGCAGTACTTC

V: TRBV7-8
J: TRBJ2-1
D: TRBD1
size: -
CDR3: CASSAVRQGGRNEQFF
DNA: TGTGCCAGCAGCGCGGTGCGACAGGGGGGACGCAATGAGCAGTTCTTC

V: TRBV4-1
J: TRBJ1-3
D: -
size: -
CDR3: CASSQGQYGGNTIYF
DNA: TGCGCCAGCAGCCAAGGACAATACGGTGGAAACACCATATATTTT

V: TRBV9
J: TRBJ2-1
D: TRBD2
size: -
CDR3: CASSVWASGGNEQFF
DNA: TGTGCCAGCAGCGTTTGGGCTAGCGGGGGTAATGAGCAGTTCTTC

V: TRBV29-1
J: TRBJ1-2
D: TRBD1
size: -
CDR3: CSVDRLGQGKANYGYTF
DNA: TGCAGCGTTGATAGGTTGGGACAGGGAAAAGCTAACTATGGCTACACCTTC

V: TRBV12-5
J: TRBJ2-1
D: -
size: -
CDR3: CASGQTGSYNEQFF
DNA: TGTGCTAGTGGCCAGACAGGCTCCTACAATGAGCAGTTCTTC

V: TRBV7-9
J: TRBJ1-6
D: -
size: -
CDR3: CASSQGRSSYNSPLHF
DNA: TGTGCCAGCAGCCAGGGCCGAAGCTCCTATAATTCACCCCTCCACTTT

V: TRBV10-3
J: TRBJ2-7
D: TRBD2
size: -
CDR3: CAISGTSGVGFYEQYF
DNA: TGTGCCATCAGCGGGACTAGCGGGGTAGGTTTTTACGAGCAGTACTTC

V: TRBV28
J: TRBJ2-5
D: TRBD2
size: -
CDR3: CASSQSGAGGETQYF
DNA: TGTGCCAGCAGCCAGAGCGGGGCCGGTGGGGAGACCCAGTACTTC

V: TRBV23-1
J: TRBJ1-1
D: -
size: -
CDR3: CATQIPSRDNCKGTEAFF
DNA: TGCGCCACCCAAATTCCCTCGAGGGATAATTGTAAGGGCACTGAAGCTTTCTTT

V: TRBV27
J: TRBJ2-1
D: TRBD2
size: -
CDR3: CASSLRGWGEQFF
DNA: TGTGCCAGCAGTTTGCGGGGGTGGGGTGAGCAGTTCTTC

V: TRBV28
J: TRBJ1-1
D: -
size: -
CDR3: CASSFQGTNTEAFF
DNA: TGTGCCAGCAGTTTTCAGGGGACAAACACTGAAGCTTTCTTT

V: TRBV27
J: TRBJ2-5
D: TRBD2
size: -
CDR3: CASKLAGWFEETQYF
DNA: TGTGCCAGCAAACTAGCGGGGTGGTTCGAAGAGACCCAGTACTTC

V: TRBV27
J: TRBJ2-5
D: TRBD2
size: -
CDR3: CASSLRAGGLQETQYF
DNA: TGTGCCAGCAGCCTTAGGGCGGGGGGACTCCAAGAGACCCAGTACTTC

V: TRBV15
J: TRBJ1-5
D: -
size: once
CDR3: CATSREVSKAVYSNQPQHF
DNA: TGTGCCACCAGCAGAGAGGTGTCAAAAGCCGTATATAGCAATCAGCCCCAGCATTTT

V: TRBV27
J: TRBJ1-6
D: -
size: -
CDR3: CASSFSQSSYNSPLHF
DNA: TGTGCCAGCAGTTTCTCACAGAGCTCCTATAATTCACCCCTCCACTTT

V: TRBV5-4
J: TRBJ1-1
D: TRBD1
size: -
CDR3: CASSLAWAGGAMNTEAFF
DNA: TGTGCCAGCAGCTTGGCCTGGGCAGGGGGCGCAATGAACACTGAAGCTTTCTTT

V: TRBV25-1
J: TRBJ2-2
D: -
size: -
CDR3: CASSEARWRNTGELFF
DNA: TGTGCCAGCAGTGAGGCTCGGTGGAGGAACACCGGGGAGCTGTTTTTT

V: TRBV6-1
J: TRBJ1-1
D: -
size: -
CDR3: CASSTTVMNTEAFF
DNA: TGTGCCAGCAGTACGACAGTGATGAACACTGAAGCTTTCTTT

V: TRBV7-8
J: TRBJ1-4
D: -
size: few
CDR3: CASSQSIVGPQGEKLFF
DNA: TGTGCCAGCAGCCAAAGTATTGTAGGCCCGCAGGGTGAAAAACTGTTTTTT

V: TRBV4-1
J: TRBJ2-7
D: TRBD2
size: -
CDR3: CASSQGEVVSGGYEQYF
DNA: TGCGCCAGCAGCCAAGGAGAGGTGGTTAGCGGGGGCTACGAGCAGTACTTC

V: TRBV9
J: TRBJ1-4
D: TRBD1
size: few
CDR3: CASSVGVQGAANEKLFF
DNA: TGTGCCAGCAGCGTAGGCGTTCAGGGGGCTGCTAATGAAAAACTGTTTTTT

V: TRBV5-1
J: TRBJ2-3
D: -
size: -
CDR3: CASGRNRVSTDTQYF
DNA: TGCGCCAGCGGAAGAAACAGGGTTAGCACAGATACGCAGTATTTT

V: TRBV4-2
J: TRBJ2-5
D: -
size: -
CDR3: CASSQEGDGRETQYF
DNA: TGTGCCAGCAGCCAAGAAGGGGACGGGAGAGAGACCCAGTACTTC

V: TRBV7-9
J: TRBJ2-1
D: TRBD2
size: few
CDR3: CASSPTGGFNEQFF
DNA: TGTGCCAGCAGCCCTACGGGGGGGTTTAATGAGCAGTTCTTC

V: TRBV15
J: TRBJ1-5
D: -
size: -
CDR3: CATSRDYGQPQHF
DNA: TGTGCCACCAGCAGAGATTACGGTCAGCCCCAGCATTTT

V: TRBV6-1
J: TRBJ1-4
D: TRBD1
size: -
CDR3: CASSQTGSGEKLFF
DNA: TGTGCCAGCAGTCAGACAGGGAGCGGCGAAAAACTGTTTTTT

V: TRBV19
J: TRBJ2-3
D: TRBD1
size: -
CDR3: CASLREAGGTQYF
DNA: TGTGCCAGTCTACGCGAGGCAGGGGGTACGCAGTATTTT

V: TRBV5-1
J: TRBJ2-7
D: -
size: few
CDR3: CASSTTGMGTYEQYF
DNA: TGCGCCAGCAGCACCACAGGGATGGGAACCTACGAGCAGTACTTC

V: TRBV15
J: TRBJ2-1
D: -
size: -
CDR3: CATSRPNPRSEQFF
DNA: TGTGCCACCAGCAGACCTAACCCACGGAGTGAGCAGTTCTTC

V: TRBV7-2
J: TRBJ2-1
D: TRBD2
size: once
CDR3: CASSLRVAGGHNEQFF
DNA: TGTGCCAGCAGCTTACGGGTTGCGGGGGGGCATAATGAGCAGTTCTTC

V: TRBV19
J: TRBJ1-6
D: -
size: few
CDR3: CASTRGPGGYSPLHF
DNA: TGTGCCAGTACCCGGGGTCCCGGGGGTTATTCACCCCTCCACTTT

V: TRBV2
J: TRBJ1-2
D: TRBD1
size: -
CDR3: CASSTGGGYGYTF
DNA: TGTGCCAGCAGTACAGGGGGCGGGTATGGCTACACCTTC

V: TRBV19
J: TRBJ1-2
D: TRBD1
size: -
CDR3: CASSLQGNYGYTF
DNA: TGTGCCAGTAGTCTACAGGGGAACTATGGCTACACCTTC

V: TRBV11-2
J: TRBJ2-1
D: -
size: -
CDR3: CASSQLEVGEQFF
DNA: TGTGCCAGCAGTCAACTAGAGGTCGGTGAGCAGTTCTTC

V: TRBV1
J: TRBJ1-6
D: -
size: -
CDR3: CTSSQVRPGGTRSSYNSPLHF
DNA: TGCACCAGCAGCCAAGTCCGGCCAGGGGGGACACGGAGCTCCTATAATTCACCCCTCCACTTT

V: TRBV30
J: TRBJ1-1
D: -
size: -
CDR3: CAWSAQGMEGLNTEAFF
DNA: TGTGCCTGGAGTGCCCAGGGTATGGAGGGCTTGAACACTGAAGCTTTCTTT

V: TRBV11-2
J: TRBJ2-7
D: TRBD2
size: -
CDR3: CASSLVGGTNYEQYF
DNA: TGTGCCAGCAGCTTAGTTGGGGGGACTAACTACGAGCAGTACTTC

V: TRBV19
J: TRBJ1-6
D: TRBD1
size: -
CDR3: CASSIGTGGLSPLHF
DNA: TGTGCCAGTTCAATCGGGACAGGGGGTCTTTCACCCCTCCACTTT

V: TRBV4-2
J: TRBJ2-7
D: TRBD2
size: -
CDR3: CASSPSGGDYEQYF
DNA: TGTGCCAGCAGCCCCTCCGGGGGGGACTACGAGCAGTACTTC

V: TRBV23-1
J: TRBJ1-1
D: -
size: -
CDR3: CASSLRQANTEAFF
DNA: TGCGCCAGCAGTCTCCGGCAGGCCAACACTGAAGCTTTCTTT

V: TRBV13
J: TRBJ2-1
D: TRBD2
size: -
CDR3: CASSSRARGVGEQFF
DNA: TGTGCCAGCAGCTCCCGGGCGCGGGGGGTCGGTGAGCAGTTCTTC

V: TRBV6-1
J: TRBJ2-5
D: TRBD1
size: -
CDR3: CASTEGQGLTQYF
DNA: TGTGCCAGCACCGAGGGACAGGGACTGACCCAGTACTTC

V: TRBV30
J: TRBJ1-6
D: -
size: -
CDR3: CAWRGWENSPLHF
DNA: TGTGCCTGGAGGGGGTGGGAGAATTCACCCCTCCACTTT

V: TRBV5-1
J: TRBJ2-5
D: TRBD2
size: few
CDR3: CASSLAGGETQYF
DNA: TGCGCCAGCAGCTTGGCGGGGGGGGAGACCCAGTACTTC

V: TRBV27
J: TRBJ1-5
D: TRBD1
size: -
CDR3: CASSSTQGGNQPQHF
DNA: TGTGCCAGCAGTTCAACCCAGGGGGGCAATCAGCCCCAGCATTTT

V: TRBV7-9
J: TRBJ1-1
D: -
size: -
CDR3: CASSPAGTQNTEAFF
DNA: TGTGCCAGCAGCCCCGCTGGGACACAGAACACTGAAGCTTTCTTT

V: TRBV10-3
J: TRBJ1-2
D: TRBD1
size: -
CDR3: CAISQRKGDRGSGYDGYTF
DNA: TGTGCCATCAGTCAGAGAAAGGGGGACAGGGGGAGCGGGTATGATGGCTACACCTTC

V: TRBV28
J: TRBJ2-3
D: TRBD2
size: -
CDR3: CASRLPSGGAPTQYF
DNA: TGTGCCAGCAGGCTACCTAGCGGGGGGGCCCCTACGCAGTATTTT

V: TRBV5-8
J: TRBJ1-2
D: TRBD1
size: -
CDR3: CASSRKDRFLLYGYTF
DNA: TGTGCCAGCAGCAGGAAGGACAGGTTTCTACTCTATGGCTACACCTTC

V: TRBV30
J: TRBJ2-7
D: -
size: -
CDR3: CAWRLAREQYF
DNA: TGTGCCTGGAGGTTAGCGAGGGAGCAGTACTTC